Here is one TCR beta chain with its context. These data originate in a study of blood T cell repertoires in COVID-19. On the study more broadly: Both acute and convalescent COVID-19 samples were obtained from the United States, Italy and Spain. The analysed material was cDNA or gDNA that came from T cells, B-cell-depleted T cells, or PBMCs.

Original methodology: Reference gene primer amplification yielded estimated nucleated cell counts. Profiled with immunoSEQ multiplex PCR; TCRdb holds only in-frame clones, not every one. The V and J calls and clone size come from that table; D and trimming were worked out from the DNA. The table shows around 270,000 clones, with over 80% occurring only once. Adults between roughly 18 and 89 years of age took part from under 30 US areas. The receptor was derived from a woman aged 40 to 50 who had been exposed to COVID-19. Sequencing was performed on PBMCs or T cells enriched from blood (not recorded which).

The CDR3 reads CASSSRGTPLHF. DNA for the CDR3: TGTGCCAGTAGTTCCAGAGGGACACCCCTCCACTTT. The chain uses TRBV19 and TRBJ1-6; D uncertain. V lost 5 bases, J lost 11 bases, and 10 bases lay in between. The CDR3 covers 12 residues. Germline CDR1 and CDR2: LNHDA and SQIVND (reference sequence). The full variable domain, rest sourced from reference TRBV19 and TRBJ1-6, is DGGITQSPKYLFRKEGQNVTLSCEQNLNHDAMYWYRQDPGQGLRLIYYSQIVNDFQKGDIAEGYSVSREKKESFPLTVTSAQKNPTAFYLCASSSRGTPLHFGNGTRLTVT.